This T cell receptor beta chain was identified in a study of T cell repertoires in cytomegalovirus infection. For the study at large: Both recently identified HLA-C-restricted and well-studied HLA-B-restricted CMV epitopes were used in the study. The public TCR beta signatures pointed to both CMV infection and matching HLA type.

In germline, CDR1 is SGHTA, CDR2 FQGNSA. V gave up 4 bases and J gave up 3 bases, with 13 bases separating them. The CDR3 loop spans 14 amino acids. This clonotype was picked up a small number of times. Antigen specificity is unknown. MiXCR, applied by TCRdb to the reads, yields one record per CDR3 protein. The sample lists hundreds of thousands of distinct CDR3 sequences; around a third were seen once. Broader study findings: The response measured ex vivo was dominated by TCR beta clonotypes (HLA-C-restricted and CMV-specific).

The chain has TRBV7-2 and TRBJ2-7, with a weak D call TRBD2 (5 bases). The specimen comprised cultured PBMCs, sampled from culture after CMV antigen stimulation. The sequence came from a human donor in good health (CMV status not recorded). Some clones in this sample may be carry-over from other donors' samples. Written as DNA, the CDR3 is TGTGCCAGCAGCTCCAATCGAGGGCTCTACGAGCAGTACTTC. It translates to CASSSNRGLYEQYF.